Listed below are T cell receptor beta chains from one sample, sequenced in a study of blood T cell dynamics during melanoma immunotherapy. Using immunoSEQ multiplex PCR, the repertoire was profiled, and TCRdb retains in-frame clones only, with some absent. The table records roughly 9,700 clones, around nine tenths of them present only once. The material was blood, obtained from a patient treated with checkpoint blockade. The receptors stem from a human donor with melanoma. Each CDR3 is given with its conserved first and last residue. The D gene is left open where the match is weak. Clone size appears in some rows only: once, few, many, or a class for an expanded clone.

abundance,v_gene,d_gene,j_gene,CDR3nt,CDR3aa
.,TRBV5-5,.,TRBJ2-7,TGTGCCAGCAGCTTCGGATCCTACGAGCAGTACTTC,CASSFGSYEQYF
.,TRBV6-5,.,TRBJ2-5,TGTGCCACTCACCCAGGGGTGGGAGAGACCCAGTACTTC,CATHPGVGETQYF
few,TRBV6-1,.,TRBJ1-2,TGTGCCAGCAGAGACGGAGGTGGCTACACCTTC,CASRDGGGYTF
.,TRBV11-3,TRBD2,TRBJ2-3,TGTGCCAGCAGCTTGGGGGAGGGTGGCACAGATACGCAGTATTTT,CASSLGEGGTDTQYF
.,TRBV4-3,TRBD2,TRBJ2-3,TGCGCCAGCAGCCAAGATTCAGCGGGGAGGGCCCCGCATACGCAGTATTTT,CASSQDSAGRAPHTQYF
.,TRBV6-1,TRBD2,TRBJ2-3,TGTGCCAGCAGTGGACTAGCGGGAGCAGATACGCAGTATTTT,CASSGLAGADTQYF
.,TRBV6-1,TRBD1,TRBJ2-7,TGTGCCAGCAGTGAAATCGACAGGGGGCCTCAGGGCGAGCAGTACTTC,CASSEIDRGPQGEQYF
.,TRBV18,.,TRBJ2-6,TGTGCCAGCTCACCACGAGATTCTGGGGCCAACGTCCTGACTTTC,CASSPRDSGANVLTF
.,TRBV5-4,TRBD1,TRBJ2-2,TGTGCCAGCAGCCGTTTTGACAGGGACACCGGGGAGCTGTTTTTT,CASSRFDRDTGELFF
.,TRBV27,.,TRBJ1-1,TGTGCCAGCGGGGGCTTGAGGGGTGAAGCTTTCTTT,CASGGLRGEAFF
.,TRBV28,.,TRBJ2-7,TGTGCCAGCAGTTTTAACAGCCTCTACGAGCAGTACTTC,CASSFNSLYEQYF
once,TRBV28,.,TRBJ1-5,TGTGCCAGCAGTCCTCCCAGGGGAAGCCATCAGCCCCAGCATTTT,CASSPPRGSHQPQHF
.,TRBV28,TRBD2,TRBJ2-1,TGTGCCAGCAGTTTACCCCGGCTACTAGCGGGAGGGCCGAATGAGCAGTTCTTC,CASSLPRLLAGGPNEQFF
.,TRBV6-6,.,TRBJ2-3,TGTGCCAGCAGGGGCGCGGATACGCAGTATTTT,CASRGADTQYF
.,TRBV19,.,TRBJ2-2,TGTGCCACCCACGGGCCCGGGGAGCTGTTTTTT,CATHGPGELFF
.,TRBV19,TRBD1,TRBJ2-4,TGTGCCAGTAGCTCCTGGGACAGGAAAAACATTCAGTACTTC,CASSSWDRKNIQYF
.,TRBV5-1,.,TRBJ2-7,TGCGCCAGCAGCTTGTCTGGAGAGCAGTACTTC,CASSLSGEQYF
.,TRBV5-5,TRBD1,TRBJ2-1,TGTGCCAGCAGCGCGAGGGGGCAGGGGGCCGTCAATGAGCAGTTCTTC,CASSARGQGAVNEQFF
.,TRBV28,.,TRBJ2-7,TGTGCCAGCTCGCCCGGGAGAGACTACGAGCAGTACTTC,CASSPGRDYEQYF
.,TRBV10-3,TRBD1,TRBJ2-3,TGTGCCATCAGTCAGGGGGCTAGGGAAGCAGATACGCAGTATTTT,CAISQGAREADTQYF
.,TRBV9,.,TRBJ2-6,TGTGCCAGCAGCGTGGCTACCGACGGGGCCAACGTCCTGACTTTC,CASSVATDGANVLTF
.,TRBV5-4,TRBD1,TRBJ1-1,TGTGCCAGCAGCTACAGGGGGAACACTGAAGCTTTCTTT,CASSYRGNTEAFF
.,TRBV7-6,.,TRBJ2-4,TGTGCCAGCAGCGGACGAGACCGGTCCATTCAGTACTTC,CASSGRDRSIQYF
few,TRBV5-1,.,TRBJ2-2,TGCGCCAGCAGCCCCCAGCTCACCGGGGAGCTGTTTTTT,CASSPQLTGELFF
once,TRBV11-2,TRBD2,TRBJ2-2,TGTGCCAGCAGCCCGGTAGCGGGAGGAGGCACCGGGGAGCTGTTTTTT,CASSPVAGGGTGELFF
.,TRBV18,TRBD1,TRBJ2-7,TGTGCCAGCTCACTCGCTGGACAGGGGGGGTCGTACGAGCAGTACTTC,CASSLAGQGGSYEQYF
.,TRBV7-6,.,TRBJ2-6,TGTGCCAGCAGCTCACCTCGCGGGACCCGGCCTGGGGCCAACGTCCTGACTTTC,CASSSPRGTRPGANVLTF
.,TRBV19,.,TRBJ2-3,TGTGCCAGTAGTTTCCGGGGCCTGGGCACAGATACGCAGTATTTT,CASSFRGLGTDTQYF
.,TRBV7-9,TRBD2,TRBJ2-7,TGTGCCAGCAGCTCTCCGACTAGCGGGAGCTACGAGCAGTACTTC,CASSSPTSGSYEQYF
.,TRBV18,TRBD1,TRBJ2-7,TGTGCCAGTTCCGGGACAGGGAGCTCCTACGAGCAGTACTTC,CASSGTGSSYEQYF
few,TRBV9,TRBD1,TRBJ1-1,TGTGCCAGCAGCGCATATGCCGGGACAGGGGGTGTCACTGAAGCTTTCTTT,CASSAYAGTGGVTEAFF
.,TRBV7-2,.,TRBJ2-3,TGTGCCAGCAGCCGTGATGGGGCAGATACGCAGTATTTT,CASSRDGADTQYF
.,TRBV2,.,TRBJ1-1,TGTGCCAGCAGTGAATCCCGGGCAGGGGCCGCTGAAGCTTTCTTT,CASSESRAGAAEAFF
.,TRBV6-5,TRBD1,TRBJ1-2,TGTGCCAGCAGTGCCGGACAGGGGTTTAACTATGGCTACACCTTC,CASSAGQGFNYGYTF
.,TRBV10-3,.,TRBJ2-3,TGTGCCATCAGCCGACCTAGGCAACGGGAGAACACAGATACGCAGTATTTT,CAISRPRQRENTDTQYF
once,TRBV27,.,TRBJ2-3,TGTGCCAGCCGCACAGGGTTAACCAAGACAGATACGCAGTATTTT,CASRTGLTKTDTQYF
.,TRBV14,.,TRBJ2-1,TGTGCCAGCAGCCAAGGGTGGAGAGACGATGAGCAGTTCTTC,CASSQGWRDDEQFF
.,TRBV2,TRBD2,TRBJ2-7,TGTGCCAGCAGTGGTTGGAGGGGACTAGCGGGAGTGGGCGAGCAGTACTTC,CASSGWRGLAGVGEQYF
.,TRBV4-1,TRBD2,TRBJ2-7,TGCGCCAGCAGCCAAGTCGCTAGCGGGAGGGGCTACGAGCAGTACTTC,CASSQVASGRGYEQYF
.,TRBV9,.,TRBJ2-7,TGTGCCAGCAGCGCCGGACAGAAACCCTACGAGCAGTACTTC,CASSAGQKPYEQYF